This T cell receptor beta chain appears in the sequencing data of a study of spatial heterogeneity in lung cancer. Study-level results: Mutation counts in tumors were tracked by counts of expanded intratumoral alpha and beta TCRs.

A single record per CDR3 protein comes from TCRdb applying MiXCR to the 5' RACE reads. In the table there are about 9,800 distinct CDR3 sequences, under 6.5% of which are singletons. Germline CDR1 is SQVTM and CDR2 is ANQGSEA. CDR3 size: 14 residues. J was trimmed by 5 bases and V by 4 bases; bases with no gene match: 7. This clonotype is termed medium-sized. Its specificity is unknown. This beta chain lies outside the target of a library built for alpha chains; its clone size means little. Time point described: sample taken at primary tumor resection. Source: lung tumor tissue, taken at surgery. The rearrangement joins TRBV29-1 to TRBJ2-5; 10 bases align to TRBD2. The TCR sequence derives from a male donor with early-stage non-small cell lung cancer. As DNA, the CDR3 is TGCAGCGTTGCCCTAGCGGGAGTCGGGGAGACCCAGTACTTC. It yields the protein CSVALAGVGETQYF.